The 6 T cell receptor beta chains reported below all come from one sample, sequenced in a study of human CD4 T cells and Enterobacteriaceae. The memory gate held CD4+ cells that were not CD45RA+CCR7+CD95- naive cells, over 98% pure. Measured with immunoSEQ multiplex PCR; TCRdb has only the in-frame clones, and not every one. The table has 25,000 to 35,000 clones, approximately 80% seen once. The sequencing sample was made of memory CD4+ T cells from blood. These receptors originate from a human donor in good health.

V gene TRBV18 combines with J gene TRBJ1-2; D unresolved. Germline-derived CDR1 and CDR2 are KGHSH and LQKENI. The CDR3 covers 13 residues. V lost 5 bases and J lost 2, with 9 bases in between. The CDR3, as DNA: TGTGCCAGCTCAGAGGACCGGAACTATGGCTACACCTTC. Translating it yields CASSEDRNYGYTF.

This CDR3 reads CASLPGTSGSNEQFF. The CDR3 nucleotides are TGTGCCAGCCTCCCCGGGACTAGCGGCTCCAATGAGCAGTTCTTC. The V gene is TRBV9, the J gene TRBJ2-1, with 11 positions matching TRBD2. CDR1 is SGDLS and CDR2 is YYNGEE in the germline V gene. After removal of 7 bases from V and 6 bases from J, the junction contained 9 bases not matched to a gene. The CDR3 runs to 15 residues.

This clone was seen a few times. The rearrangement links TRBV29-1 to TRBJ2-3; 13 nucleotides line up with TRBD2. The CDR3 totals 15 residues. Germline values: CDR1 SQVTM, CDR2 ANQGSEA. Germline trimming cut 7 bases from V and 8 bases from J; bases unmatched to any gene: 12. The CDR3 DNA sequence: TGCAGCGCTTCCCGGACTAGCGGGAGTGGTGGTACGCAGTATTTT. Protein: CSASRTSGSGGTQYF.

V and J are TRBV6-1 and TRBJ1-1, with a possible D match to TRBD1 (6 bases). The CDR3 spans 13 residues. Germline V CDR1 and CDR2: MNHNS, SASEGT. V lost 9 bases to trimming and J lost 2 bases, with 13 bases between them. CDR3 in DNA: TGTGCCAGTCACAGGGAGAAAAACACTGAAGCTTTCTTT. Translating it yields CASHREKNTEAFF.

The chain recombines TRBV7-9 with TRBJ1-5; TRBD1 matches at 7 bases. The V segment lost 1 base and the J segment 7 bases; nucleotides outside the gene matches: 7. Germline assignment: CDR1 SEHNR and CDR2 FQNEAQ (reference sequence). There are 15 residues in the CDR3. The CDR3 here is CASSLGEGAGQPQHF. The CDR3, as DNA: TGTGCCAGCAGCTTAGGGGAGGGGGCAGGACAGCCCCAGCATTTT.

Comments on this clone: The germline gene is not matched at one end of the junction; a read error may be the cause. Other DNA sequences in this sample translate to the same CDR3. The chain combines TRBV5-1 with TRBJ2-7, with 7 nucleotides matching TRBD1. The CDR3 runs 13 residues. The germline gives CDR1 SGHRS, CDR2 YFSETQ. The CDR3 sequence: CASSPDRAHEQYF. CDR3 DNA sequence: TGTGCCAGCAGCCCCGACAGGGCCCACGAGCAGTACTTC.